The 17 T cell receptor beta chains presented below share a single source sample, sequenced in a study of regulatory T cells in long-lasting Graves disease. The time point was: persistent/refractory GD, antithyroid drugs over 5 years with positive TRAb. RNA extracted from PBMCs served as the sequencing template. According to the study, TCR beta libraries were built with iRepertoire HTBI primers and CDR3-region Arm-PCR. One entry per CDR3 protein results from TCRdb running MiXCR on the multiplex PCR reads. Altogether approximately 400,000 distinct CDR3 sequences are present, about 20% being singletons, with the ten largest covering around 24%. The specimen was peripheral blood mononuclear cells (PBMCs), collected when the disease was refractory, from a patient treated with antithyroid drugs. The origin of the receptors is a female donor with Graves disease.

Comments on this clonotype: The junction differs from germline at one of its ends, possibly a read error. This sequence joins TRBV2 and TRBJ2-2; tentatively, D is TRBD2 (5 bases). The germline CDR1 and CDR2 sequences are SNHLY and FYNNEI. This CDR3 is 14 amino acids long. CDR3 region: CASSAYANTGEPFF. CDR3 nucleotide sequence: TGTGCCAGCAGCGCATATGCGAACACCGGGGAGCCGTTTTTT.

This clonotype has a handful of counts. This chain links TRBV19 with TRBJ1-1; a weak D match, TRBD1 (5 bases). Between the trimmed V and J ends, which lost 6 bases and 7 bases, there was a span of 15 bases. Looked up from germline, CDR1 is LNHDA and CDR2 is SQIVND (reference sequence). There are 13 residues in the CDR3. The CDR3: CASSPRVASEAFF. Written as DNA, the CDR3 is TGTGCCAGTAGCCCCAGGGTAGCCAGTGAAGCTTTCTTT. The full variable domain, with the rest looked up from reference TRBV19 and TRBJ1-1, is DGGITQSPKYLFRKEGQNVTLSCEQNLNHDAMYWYRQDPGQGLRLIYYSQIVNDFQKGDIAEGYSVSREKKESFPLTVTSAQKNPTAFYLCASSPRVASEAFFGQGTRLTVV.

In this sample, this clonotype turned up many times. This chain uses TRBV29-1 with TRBJ2-5, with D possibly being TRBD2 (5 bases). CDR3 length: 18 residues. Germline V lookup: CDR1 SQVTM, CDR2 ANQGSEA. V lost 2 bases to trimming and J lost 7 bases, with 29 bases between them. For the CDR3, the DNA is TGCAGCGTTGAATGGGTACTAGACCTGGGTGACAAGCAGAGGACCCAGTACTTC. Its translation is CSVEWVLDLGDKQRTQYF.

With respect to this clonotype: Since a much larger clone is just one base distant, this may be a read error. This chain links TRBV2 with TRBJ1-1; D gene unclear. Germline lookup yields CDR1 SNHLY and CDR2 FYNNEI. CDR3 size: 13 residues. The chain's CDR3 is CASSEETNTEAYF. In DNA, the CDR3 is TGTGCCAGCAGCGAGGAGACGAACACTGAAGCTTACTTT.

This chain uses TRBV19 with TRBJ2-2; 9 bases are shared with TRBD2. The V gene's germline CDR1 is LNHDA and CDR2 SQIVND (reference sequence). V was pared by 10 bases and J by 4 bases, with 19 bases of the junction left unmatched. There are 18 residues in the CDR3. CDR3 amino acids: CATSQLFIAGAGTGELFF. The CDR3 DNA is TGTGCCACCTCCCAACTCTTTATAGCGGGAGCGGGCACCGGGGAGCTGTTTTTT.

This clonotype was counted many times. V usage is TRBV12-3 or TRBV12-4 and J usage is TRBJ1-5, with D hard to call. The CDR3 extends over 13 amino acids. V was trimmed by 8 bases and J by 4 bases, leaving 12 bases between them. In nucleotides, the CDR3 is TGTGCCAGCCACTACTCGGCTAATCAGCCCCAGCATTTT. It translates to CASHYSANQPQHF.

In its sample, this clonotype was seen a few times. V usage is TRBV9 and J usage is TRBJ2-7; 7 bases fit TRBD1. J was trimmed by 5 bases and V by 4 bases; bases with no gene match: 9. Germline lookup yields CDR1 SGDLS and CDR2 YYNGEE. The CDR3 loop spans 14 amino acids. DNA of the CDR3: TGTGCCAGCAGCCCCCAGGACAGGTTCCACGAGCAGTACTTC. Protein product: CASSPQDRFHEQYF.

This clonotype came up many times. The V gene is TRBV7-2, the J gene TRBJ2-7, with 10 bases identical to TRBD2. This CDR3 contains 18 residues. Trimming removed 2 bases from V and 7 bases from J; junction bases left unmatched: 17. Germline V gene data show CDR1 as SGHTA and CDR2 as FQGNSA. The CDR3: CASSLLGLAGAGFGEQYF. The CDR3 DNA sequence: TGTGCCAGCAGCTTACTTGGGCTAGCGGGAGCGGGGTTCGGGGAGCAGTACTTC.

This clonotype has just a few counts. The chain carries TRBV6-1 and TRBJ1-5; D possibly corresponds to TRBD1 (5 bases). The CDR3 contains 15 residues. The V end lost 1 base, the J end lost 2 bases, and 9 bases lay between the germline ends. Germline-derived CDR1 and CDR2 are MNHNS and SASEGT. CDR3 sequence (DNA): TGTGCCAGCAGTGAAGGGACACCGGGCAATCAGCCCCAGCATTTT. This translates into CASSEGTPGNQPQHF.

The rearrangement uses TRBV6-2 or TRBV6-3 and TRBJ2-4; 9 bases are a match to TRBD1. Germline V gene sequence: CDR1 MNHEY, CDR2 SVGEGT. With 2 bases clipped from V and 6 bases from J, the junction kept 2 bases outside the gene matches. The CDR3 sequence is 14 residues long. The CDR3 DNA is TGTGCCAGCAGTTACGCGGGACAGGGAAACATTCAGTACTTC. Protein: CASSYAGQGNIQYF.

The rearrangement joins TRBV12-3 or TRBV12-4 to TRBJ2-7; TRBD2 aligns across 13 bases. This CDR3 is built from 16 residues. The V segment lost 1 base and the J segment 6 bases; nucleotides outside the gene matches: 6. CDR3: CASSLGTSGSGGEQYF. CDR3 sequence (DNA): TGTGCCAGCAGTTTAGGGACTAGCGGGAGCGGGGGCGAGCAGTACTTC.

Ten or more counts support this clonotype. The J gene is TRBJ1-3, the V gene TRBV2; D is uncertain. The V end was cut by 6 bases, the J end by 0 bases, with 12 bases between. The germline V gene has CDR1 SNHLY and CDR2 FYNNEI. The CDR3 extends over 15 amino acids. CDR3 bases: TGTGCCAGCAGGAAAAACGGGGTCTCTGGAAACACCATATATTTT. It yields the protein CASRKNGVSGNTIYF.

This clonotype occurred many times. The rearrangement uses TRBV28 and TRBJ1-2; no clear D. V lost 6 bases to trimming and J lost 2 bases, with 13 bases between them. CDR3 size: 14 residues. CDR1 MDHEN and CDR2 SYDVKM come from the germline V gene. This CDR3 is CASRQDKPNYGYTF. CDR3 DNA sequence: TGTGCCAGCAGACAAGACAAGCCAAACTATGGCTACACCTTC.

This chain links TRBV11-2 with TRBJ1-6, with 8 bases matching TRBD1. Looked up from germline, CDR1 is SGHAT and CDR2 is FQNNGV. There are 15 residues in the CDR3. V lost 5 bases, J lost 5 bases, and 5 bases stayed unmatched. CDR3 loop: CASSPGGADNSPLHF. CDR3 coding DNA: TGTGCCAGCAGCCCAGGGGGCGCGGATAATTCACCCCTCCACTTT.

This clonotype appeared many times. The CDR3 here is CASGQNTGELFF. The DNA of the CDR3 is TGTGCCAGCGGACAGAACACCGGGGAGCTGTTTTTT. The chain is built from TRBV12-3 or TRBV12-4 and TRBJ2-2; TRBD1 might be the D (5 bases). The V end was cut by 8 bases, the J end by 1 base, with 5 bases between. This CDR3 contains 12 residues.

The chain couples TRBV2 to TRBJ2-1; 8 bases fit TRBD1. The CDR3 loop spans 15 amino acids. The trim removed 7 bases at V and 9 bases at J, leaving 14 bases unmatched. Germline V gives CDR1 SNHLY, CDR2 FYNNEI. The CDR3 region is CASKQGAALFPEQFF. The CDR3 coding sequence is TGTGCCAGCAAGCAGGGGGCTGCCTTATTTCCTGAGCAGTTCTTC. The whole variable domain, remainder taken from reference TRBV2 and TRBJ2-1, is EPEVTQTPSHQVTQMGQEVILRCVPISNHLYFYWYRQILGQKVEFLVSFYNNEISEKSEIFDDQFSVERPDGSNFTLKIRSTKLEDSAMYFCASKQGAALFPEQFFGPGTRLTVL.

This clonotype came up many times. The rearrangement joins TRBV28 to TRBJ2-7, with 9 bases identical to TRBD1. The V and J ends lost 5 bases and 3 bases, in that order; junction bases with no gene match: 8. CDR1 MDHEN and CDR2 SYDVKM come from the germline V gene. This CDR3 region has 15 residues. CDR3 amino acids: CASSVRDRAFYEQYF. CDR3 nucleotides: TGTGCCAGCAGTGTCCGGGACAGGGCGTTCTACGAGCAGTACTTC.